The text below deals with one T cell receptor (beta chain). Antigen: not known. This CDR3 has 11 residues. CDR1 is SGHRS, CDR2 YFSETQ, per germline. The data stem from a study of CXCR3-negative and CXCR3-positive naive CD8 T cells. Sorts that each held 300,000 cells were run in triplicate for every CD8+ T cell subset. Cells classed as naive CD8+ T cells were CD45RO-CCR7+CD27+CD95-. The study made its TRB cDNA libraries by 5' RACE, adding UMI labels. TCRdb re-called the 5' RACE reads; one entry per CDR3 protein, DNA not given. The repertoire table contains more than 80,000 distinct CDR3 sequences. Study-wide points: Hydrophobicity was higher for TRB CDR3s found in CXCR3-positive naive cells than in CXCR3-negative naive cells. Fresh PBMCs served for most assays, and CXCR3 expression fell partially after cryopreservation. Unlike memory cells, which differed, naive CXCR3-negative and CXCR3-positive cells had similar TRBV-TRBJ usage.

This chain joins TRBV5-1 and TRBJ2-7; TCRdb outputs TRBD2, but without DNA this stays unchecked. The source is a human donor in good health. Some clones in this sample may be carry-over from other donors' samples. Source material: naive CXCR3+ CD8+ T cells from blood. Described subset: CD45RO-CCR7+CD27+CD95- naive CD8+ T cells expressing CXCR3 (TNR3+). The CDR3 loop is CASSPQTTQYF.